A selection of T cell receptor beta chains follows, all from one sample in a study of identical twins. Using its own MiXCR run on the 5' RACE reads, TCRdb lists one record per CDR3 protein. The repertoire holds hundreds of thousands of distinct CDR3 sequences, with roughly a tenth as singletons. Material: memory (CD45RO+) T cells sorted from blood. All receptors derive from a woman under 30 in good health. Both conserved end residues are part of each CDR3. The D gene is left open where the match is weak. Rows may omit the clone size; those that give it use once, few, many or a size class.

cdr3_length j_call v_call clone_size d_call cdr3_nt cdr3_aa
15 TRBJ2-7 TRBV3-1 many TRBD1 TGTGCCAGCAGCCATAGGACAGGGGGTTCCTACGAGCAGTACTTC CASSHRTGGSYEQYF
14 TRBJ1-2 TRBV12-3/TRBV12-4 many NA TGTGCCAGCAGGCATGGGGGGGCTAACTATGGCTACACCTTC CASRHGGANYGYTF
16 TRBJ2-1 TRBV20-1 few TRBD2 TGCAGTGCTAGAGTAATGGCGGGAGGCCTTTACAATGAGCAGTTCTTC CSARVMAGGLYNEQFF
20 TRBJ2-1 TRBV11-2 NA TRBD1 TGTGCCAGCAGCTTAGATTACTCCTATTTTGGGGACAGGGGGGAAAATGAGCAGTTCTTC CASSLDYSYFGDRGENEQFF
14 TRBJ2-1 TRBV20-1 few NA TGCAGTGCTAGAGTACTAGACCCCTACAATGAGCAGTTCTTC CSARVLDPYNEQFF
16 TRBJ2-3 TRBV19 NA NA TGTGCCAGTGTACCAAGGGCGGGGCCCAGCACAGATACGCAGTATTTT CASVPRAGPSTDTQYF
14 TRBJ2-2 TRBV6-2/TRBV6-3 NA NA TGTGCCAGCAGACGGGCGGCGAACACCGGGGAGCTGTTTTTT CASRRAANTGELFF
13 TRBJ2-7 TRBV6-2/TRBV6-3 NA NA TGTGCCAGCCATGCGGACTACCCCTACGAGCAGTACTTC CASHADYPYEQYF
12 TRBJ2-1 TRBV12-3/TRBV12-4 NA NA TGTGCCAGCAGACGTCTAGCGACTGAGCAGTTCTTC CASRRLATEQFF
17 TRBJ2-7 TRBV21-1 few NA TGTGCCAGCAGCAAAGGTCGGAGGCCTTGTCATGATCGTGAGCAGTACTTC CASSKGRRPCHDREQYF
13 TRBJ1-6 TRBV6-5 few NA TGTGCCAGCAGTTACCAAGTTAATTCACCCCTCCACTTT CASSYQVNSPLHF
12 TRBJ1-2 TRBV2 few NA TGTGCCAGCAGTGTCAGTAACTATGGCTACACCTTC CASSVSNYGYTF
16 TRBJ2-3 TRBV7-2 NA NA TGTGCCAGCAGCTTACGACCCCGACAAGGCACAGATACGCAGTATTTT CASSLRPRQGTDTQYF
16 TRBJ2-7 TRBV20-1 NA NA TGCAGTGCTAGAGACCCCTTGGGGAAGAGCTCCTACGAGCAGTACTTC CSARDPLGKSSYEQYF
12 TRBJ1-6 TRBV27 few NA TGTGCCAGCAGTCTGGAGGGTTCACCCCTCCACTTT CASSLEGSPLHF
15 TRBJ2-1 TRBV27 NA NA TGTGCCAGCAGTTTTAGGACGCCGGCTAACAATGAGCAGTTCTTC CASSFRTPANNEQFF
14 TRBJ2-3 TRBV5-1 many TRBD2 TGCGCCAGCAGCCCGGGACTAGCCGTAGATACGCAGTATTTT CASSPGLAVDTQYF
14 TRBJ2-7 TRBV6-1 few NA TGTGCCAGCAGGACAAACAGGGACGCCTACGAGCAGTACTTC CASRTNRDAYEQYF
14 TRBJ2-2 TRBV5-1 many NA TGCGCCAGCAGCTTGGCCGCGAACACCGGGGAGCTGTTTTTT CASSLAANTGELFF
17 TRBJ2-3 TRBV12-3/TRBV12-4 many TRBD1 TGTGCCAGCAGTTTGGAGTTGGGGACAGTCCGCACAGATACGCAGTATTTT CASSLELGTVRTDTQYF
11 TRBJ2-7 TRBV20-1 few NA TGCAGTGCTAGGAGTTCCTACGAGCAGTACTTC CSARSSYEQYF
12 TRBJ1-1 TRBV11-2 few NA TGTGCCAGCAGCTCCGACGTGGCTCGAGCTTTCTTT CASSSDVARAFF
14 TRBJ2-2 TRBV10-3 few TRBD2 TGTGCCATCAGAGGACTAGCGGGAGACGGGGAGCTGTTTTTT CAIRGLAGDGELFF
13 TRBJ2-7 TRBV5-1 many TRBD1 TGCGCCAGCAGTTCCCGGACAGGCTACGAGCAGTACTTC CASSSRTGYEQYF
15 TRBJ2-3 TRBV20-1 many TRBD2 TGCAGTGCTAGAGGGGGACTAGCGGGGGAAGATACGCAGTATTTT CSARGGLAGEDTQYF
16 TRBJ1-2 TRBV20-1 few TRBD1 TGCAGTGCTAGGGTAGGACAGGGTGCCGCTAACTATGGCTACACCTTC CSARVGQGAANYGYTF
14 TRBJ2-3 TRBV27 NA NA TGTGCCAGCAGTTTGTTGCAGGGGACAGATACGCAGTATTTT CASSLLQGTDTQYF
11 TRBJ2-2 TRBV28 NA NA TGTGCCAGCAGGCTCAATCAGGAGCTGTTTTTT CASRLNQELFF
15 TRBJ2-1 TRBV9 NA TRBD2 TGTGCCAGCAGCGTAGCGGGACTAGCGGGAAGTGAGCAGTTCTTC CASSVAGLAGSEQFF
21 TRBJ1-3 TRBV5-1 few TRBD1 TGCGCCAGCAGCAAATACGACGGGACAGCGAAAGGCAAAACATCTGGAAACACCATATATTTT CASSKYDGTAKGKTSGNTIYF
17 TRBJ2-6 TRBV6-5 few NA TGTGCCAGCAGTTACTCGGCGTCGGGGACTGGGGCCAACGTCCTGACTTTC CASSYSASGTGANVLTF
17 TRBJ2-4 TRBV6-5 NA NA TGTGCCAGCAGTTATAACCCTGGCCCGGTGGTCAAAAACATTCAGTACTTC CASSYNPGPVVKNIQYF
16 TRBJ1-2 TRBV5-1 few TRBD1 TGCGCCAGCAGCCCAGGACAGGGAGCCGGCGTATATGGCTACACCTTC CASSPGQGAGVYGYTF
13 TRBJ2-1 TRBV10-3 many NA TGTGCCACCCAAGAAAGCTCCTACAATGAGCAGTTCTTC CATQESSYNEQFF
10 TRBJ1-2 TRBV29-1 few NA TGCAGCGTTGAGTTCTATGGCTACACCTTC CSVEFYGYTF
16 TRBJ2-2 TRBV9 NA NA TGTGCCAGCAGCGTGGGGGCCCTCATGAACACCGGGGAGCTGTTTTTT CASSVGALMNTGELFF
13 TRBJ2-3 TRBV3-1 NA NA TGTGCCAGCAGCCAGAGCCTAGCAGATACGCAGTATTTT CASSQSLADTQYF
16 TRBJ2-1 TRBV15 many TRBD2 TGTGCCACCAGCAGAGATACCGGACTAGCGTCAAATGAGCAGTTCTTC CATSRDTGLASNEQFF
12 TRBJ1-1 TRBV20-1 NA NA TGCAGTGCTACACGGACCATCGGAAGAGCTTTCTTT CSATRTIGRAFF
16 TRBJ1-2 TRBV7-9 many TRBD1 TGTGCCAGCAGCTTTGTGGGACAGGGGGCGATTGAGGGCTACACCTTC CASSFVGQGAIEGYTF